Listed below are T cell receptor beta chains from one sample, sequenced in a study of T cell changes during pregnancy in multiple sclerosis. Measured with immunoSEQ multiplex PCR; TCRdb has only the in-frame clones, and not every one. Of about 35,000 clones in the sample, about nine tenths are singletons; the top ten hold around 2.7%. The material sequenced was CD4+ T cells from peripheral blood mononuclear cells, taken in the third trimester of pregnancy. The receptors stem from a female donor in good health, enrolled as a control in a pregnancy study. The CDR3 runs from the conserved cysteine through the conserved F or W. Fields, in order: J gene, D gene, clone size, V gene, CDR3 DNA, CDR3 protein. The D gene is left open where the match is weak. Not all rows give a size; the values are once, few, many and, for expanded clones, a class.

>TRBJ2-7|TRBD2|.|TRBV7-2
TGTGCCAGCAGCCGGACTAGCGGGAGGGGTTACTCCTACGAGCAGTACTTC
CASSRTSGRGYSYEQYF
>TRBJ2-7|.|.|TRBV4-2
TGTGCCAGCAGCCAAGACGTGGGAGGTTCCTACGAGCAGTACTTC
CASSQDVGGSYEQYF
>TRBJ2-5|TRBD2|hyperexpanded|TRBV5-1
TGCGCCAGCAGCTTGGGGCTAGCGGGGGGAAGAGAAGAGACCCAGTACTTC
CASSLGLAGGREETQYF
>TRBJ1-6|.|.|TRBV10-2
TGCGCCAGCAGTGGAGGGACAACGGTAGATTCACCCCTCCACTTT
CASSGGTTVDSPLHF
>TRBJ1-2|.|.|TRBV11-2
TGTGCCAGCAGCCCGGGACTGAACTATGGCTACACCTTC
CASSPGLNYGYTF
>TRBJ2-5|TRBD2|.|TRBV2
TGTGCCAGCTTTCCCGGGGGGGCCCTAGGAGAGACCCAGTACTTC
CASFPGGALGETQYF
>TRBJ1-1|TRBD1|.|TRBV28
TGTGCCAGCAGTGGCAGGGGGCGAAAGACTGAAGCTTTCTTT
CASSGRGRKTEAFF
>TRBJ1-6|.|.|TRBV7-6
TGTGCCAGCAGCCTAAGGGGTATCTATAATTCACCCCTCCACTTT
CASSLRGIYNSPLHF
>TRBJ1-4|TRBD1|.|TRBV5-5
TGTGCCAGCAGCGCCGACAGGGGGTACTCCGCTAGTGGTGAAAAACTGTTTTTT
CASSADRGYSASGEKLFF
>TRBJ2-1|TRBD2|.|TRBV28
TGTGCCAGCAGAAAGCGGGAGCAGAGCAATGAGCAGTTCTTC
CASRKREQSNEQFF
>TRBJ1-3|.|.|TRBV29-1
TGCAGCGTGAGTCGACTCTCTGGAAACACCATATATTTT
CSVSRLSGNTIYF
>TRBJ1-5|.|.|TRBV4-2
TGTGCCAGCAGCCAAGGCGGGGTCTATAATCAGCCCCAGCATTTT
CASSQGGVYNQPQHF
>TRBJ2-5|.|.|TRBV20-1
TGCAGTGCAGCGGACCAAGAGACCCAGTACTTC
CSAADQETQYF
>TRBJ2-3|.|.|TRBV6-4
TGTGCCAGCAGCGAAGGGACTTCTAGCACAGATACGCAGTATTTT
CASSEGTSSTDTQYF
>TRBJ2-3|TRBD2|.|TRBV5-1
TGCGCCAGCAGCTTCGCAGCGGGGACAGATACGCAGTATTTT
CASSFAAGTDTQYF
>TRBJ2-1|TRBD2|once|TRBV30
TGTGCCTGGACTGGACTAGCGGGAGGTGTGCAGTTCTTC
CAWTGLAGGVQFF
>TRBJ2-1|.|.|TRBV6-5
TGTGCCAGCAGTTACTCTAGGGAGGAACCGTACAATGAGCAGTTCTTC
CASSYSREEPYNEQFF
>TRBJ2-1|TRBD1|.|TRBV9
TGTGCCAGCAGCACTGGACAGGGCTCCTACAATGAGCAGTTCTTC
CASSTGQGSYNEQFF
>TRBJ2-7|.|once|TRBV30
TGTGCCTACCACCGGGACTACGAGCAGTACTTC
CAYHRDYEQYF
>TRBJ2-3|TRBD2|.|TRBV10-3
TGTGCCATCGGCTCGCTCGGGGGGGGCTCAGATACGCAGTATTTT
CAIGSLGGGSDTQYF
>TRBJ1-2|TRBD1|.|TRBV4-1
TGCGCCAGCAGCCAGGTGACAGGGAGCGTACGGTCGTTTGTCGATGGCTACACCTTC
CASSQVTGSVRSFVDGYTF
>TRBJ2-7|.|.|TRBV6-4
TGTGCCAGCAGTGGGACAGCCACATCCTACGAGCAGTACTTC
CASSGTATSYEQYF
>TRBJ2-7|TRBD2|.|TRBV5-4
TGTGCCAGCAGCAAAGGGACTAGCGGGAGAAAGTTAGAGTACTTC
CASSKGTSGRKLEYF
>TRBJ1-5|.|once|TRBV5-1
TGCGCCAGCAGCTTGTTCGTCAATCAGCCCCAGCATTTT
CASSLFVNQPQHF
>TRBJ1-6|.|once|TRBV5-4
TGTGCCAGCAGCTTGAATAGGGGTAAATCACCCCTCCACTTT
CASSLNRGKSPLHF
>TRBJ2-3|TRBD2|.|TRBV9
TGTGCCAGCAGCGCCGGTAGCGGGAGGGTCACAGATACGCAGTATTTT
CASSAGSGRVTDTQYF
>TRBJ1-2|.|.|TRBV5-1
TGCGCCAGCAGCACGGGACTTAACTATGGCTACACCTTC
CASSTGLNYGYTF
>TRBJ2-3|.|.|TRBV27
TGTGCCAGCAGTTCGGACTATTCCACAGATACGCAGTATTTT
CASSSDYSTDTQYF
>TRBJ1-6|TRBD1|.|TRBV19
TGTGCCAGTAGTGGGGACAGGGCTTCACCCCTCCACTTT
CASSGDRASPLHF
>TRBJ1-4|TRBD1|.|TRBV28
TGTGCCAGCAGTTTATGGGAAATGACAGGGAATGAAAAACTGTTTTTT
CASSLWEMTGNEKLFF
>TRBJ2-3|.|.|TRBV7-2
TGTGCCAGCAGCTCTTTCACAGATACGCAGTATTTT
CASSSFTDTQYF
>TRBJ1-1|.|.|TRBV5-1
TGCGCCAGCACCCGAAACCCAGGGAACACTGAAGCTTTCTTT
CASTRNPGNTEAFF
>TRBJ2-1|.|.|TRBV5-1
TGCGCCAGCAGCCCGACAGGCAGACAGCGGACGCGGCCTGAGGAGCAGTTCTTC
CASSPTGRQRTRPEEQFF
>TRBJ2-1|.|.|TRBV7-9
TGTGCCAGCAGCTTAGGAGGCGGTTACAATGAGCAGTTCTTC
CASSLGGGYNEQFF
>TRBJ1-1|TRBD1|.|TRBV29-1
TGCAGCGTGTGGACAGGGGGCGCGAACACTGAAGCTTTCTTT
CSVWTGGANTEAFF
>TRBJ1-5|.|.|TRBV5-1
TGCGCCAGCAGCTTGGACAGCCGCAATCAGCCCCAGCATTTT
CASSLDSRNQPQHF
>TRBJ1-5|.|.|TRBV7-9
TGTGCCAGCAGCTTTAACAGCCCTAATCAGCCCCAGCATTTT
CASSFNSPNQPQHF
>TRBJ1-4|.|.|TRBV7-2
TGTGCCAGCAGCGCCGGGAGTCCGGGCGAAAAACTGTTTTTT
CASSAGSPGEKLFF
>TRBJ2-7|TRBD1|.|TRBV7-3
TGTGCCAGCAGCGCCTCAGGGGGTTACGAGCAGTACTTC
CASSASGGYEQYF
>TRBJ2-7|TRBD2|.|TRBV5-1
TGCGCCAGCAGCTTGACTAGTACTAGCGGGAGACTCGAGCAGTACTTC
CASSLTSTSGRLEQYF
>TRBJ1-3|.|.|TRBV15
TGTGCCACCAGCACCAGACAGGCTGGAAACACCATATATTTT
CATSTRQAGNTIYF
>TRBJ1-1|TRBD1|.|TRBV29-1
TGCAGCGTGGCGCCCGGGACAGGGCTCACTGAAGCTTTCTTT
CSVAPGTGLTEAFF
>TRBJ2-1|.|.|TRBV4-1
TGCGCCAGCAGCCAAGAGTTCGGACTCGTGGATGAGCAGTTCTTC
CASSQEFGLVDEQFF
>TRBJ2-1|.|once|TRBV11-2
TGTGCCAGCAGCTTAGAGGGGTCAGGGTTCAATGAGCAGTTCTTC
CASSLEGSGFNEQFF
>TRBJ1-1|TRBD1|.|TRBV14
TGTGCCAGCAGCCAGTTAAGGGGGCTGAGGACTGAAGCTTTCTTT
CASSQLRGLRTEAFF
>TRBJ1-2|.|.|TRBV19
TGTGCCAGTAGTACCAGCGACAGGTTCTATGGCTACACCTTC
CASSTSDRFYGYTF
>TRBJ2-5|.|.|TRBV12-5
TGTGCTAGTGGTTTGGTATTAAGGGGAGGGGGGGCCCAGTACTTC
CASGLVLRGGGAQYF